This T cell receptor (beta chain) appears in the sequencing data of a study of blood T cell repertoires in COVID-19. At the level of the study: The origin of the acute and convalescent COVID-19 samples was the United States, Italy and Spain.

Allocation to cohorts depended on clinical history reported by the participants. Germline trimming cut 6 bases from V and 2 bases from J; bases unmatched to any gene: 10. CDR3 length equals 18 residues. Original data processing: The authors estimated nucleated cell counts from reference gene primer amplification. Profiled with immunoSEQ multiplex PCR; TCRdb holds only in-frame clones, not every one. D and trimming were read from the DNA, whereas the V and J calls and clone size are those reported in that table. The sample contains around 370,000 clones, 88% of which appear only once. J is TRBJ2-1 and V is TRBV6-7; 13 bases line up with TRBD2. TRBV6-7 carries the ORF label, with uncertain function. This clonotype was obtained from a woman aged 18-29 years who had recovered from COVID-19. Sequenced material: PBMCs or T cells enriched from blood (not recorded which). The CDR3 DNA sequence: TGTGCCAGCAGCCTAACTAGCGGGGGGGCCACCCCCTACAATGAGCAGTTCTTC. Protein sequence: CASSLTSGGATPYNEQFF.